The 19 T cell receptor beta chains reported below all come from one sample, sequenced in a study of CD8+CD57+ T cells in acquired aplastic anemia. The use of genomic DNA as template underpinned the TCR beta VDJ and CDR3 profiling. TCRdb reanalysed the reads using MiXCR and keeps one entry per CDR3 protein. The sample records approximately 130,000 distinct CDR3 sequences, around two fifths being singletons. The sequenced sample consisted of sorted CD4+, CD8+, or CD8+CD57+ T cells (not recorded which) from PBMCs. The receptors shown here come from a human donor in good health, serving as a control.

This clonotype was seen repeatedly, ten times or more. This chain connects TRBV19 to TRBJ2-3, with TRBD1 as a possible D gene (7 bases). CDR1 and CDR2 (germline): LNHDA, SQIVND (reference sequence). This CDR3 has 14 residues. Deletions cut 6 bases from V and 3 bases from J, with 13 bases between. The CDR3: CASRRDSGTDTQYF. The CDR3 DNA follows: TGTGCCAGTAGAAGGGACAGCGGGACAGATACGCAGTATTTT.

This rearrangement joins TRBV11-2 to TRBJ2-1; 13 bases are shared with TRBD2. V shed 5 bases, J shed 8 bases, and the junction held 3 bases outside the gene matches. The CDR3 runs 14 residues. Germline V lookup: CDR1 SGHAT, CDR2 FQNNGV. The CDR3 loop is CASSGGLAGHEQFF. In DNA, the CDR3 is TGTGCCAGCAGCGGGGGACTAGCGGGACATGAGCAGTTCTTC. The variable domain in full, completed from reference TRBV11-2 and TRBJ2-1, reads EAGVAQSPRYKIIEKRQSVAFWCNPISGHATLYWYQQILGQGPKLLIQFQNNGVVDDSQLPKDRFSAERLKGVDSTLKIQPAKLEDSAVYLCASSGGLAGHEQFFGPGTRLTVL.

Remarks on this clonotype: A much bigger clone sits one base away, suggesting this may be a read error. The CDR3 loop is CASSLLAGTSDNEQFF. Here the CDR3 DNA reads TGCGCCAGCAGCTTGTTAGCGGGGACAAGCGACAATGAGCAGTTCTTC. V usage is TRBV5-1 and J usage is TRBJ2-1, with 8 bases lining up with TRBD2. There are 16 residues in the CDR3. CDR1 is SGHRS, CDR2 YFSETQ, per germline. V shed 1 base, J shed 5 bases, and the junction held 8 bases outside the gene matches.

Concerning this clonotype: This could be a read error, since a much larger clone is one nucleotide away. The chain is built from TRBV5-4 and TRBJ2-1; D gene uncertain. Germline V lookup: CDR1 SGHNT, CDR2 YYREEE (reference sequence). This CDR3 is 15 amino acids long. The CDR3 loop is CAGSLPKSSYNEQFF. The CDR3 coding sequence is TGTGCCGGCAGCTTGCCCAAAAGCTCCTACAATGAGCAGTTCTTC.

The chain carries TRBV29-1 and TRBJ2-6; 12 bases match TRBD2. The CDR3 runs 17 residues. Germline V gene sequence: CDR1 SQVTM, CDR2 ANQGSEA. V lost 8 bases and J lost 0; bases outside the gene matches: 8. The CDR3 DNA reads TGCAGCTTAGTCGGACTAGCGGGGTACTCTGGGGCCAACGTCCTGACTTTC. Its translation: CSLVGLAGYSGANVLTF.

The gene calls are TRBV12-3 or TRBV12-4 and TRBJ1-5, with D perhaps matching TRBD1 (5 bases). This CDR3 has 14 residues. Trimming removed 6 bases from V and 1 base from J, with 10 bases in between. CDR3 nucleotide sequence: TGTGCCAGCAGCGGCGGGGACAGCAATCAGCCCCAGCATTTT. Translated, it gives CASSGGDSNQPQHF.

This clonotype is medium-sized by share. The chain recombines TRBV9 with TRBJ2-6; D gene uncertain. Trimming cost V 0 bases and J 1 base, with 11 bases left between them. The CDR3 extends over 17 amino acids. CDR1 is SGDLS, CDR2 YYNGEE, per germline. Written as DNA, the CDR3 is TGTGCCAGCAGCGTAGAAGATAGCCTTTCTGGGGCCAACGTCCTGACTTTC. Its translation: CASSVEDSLSGANVLTF.

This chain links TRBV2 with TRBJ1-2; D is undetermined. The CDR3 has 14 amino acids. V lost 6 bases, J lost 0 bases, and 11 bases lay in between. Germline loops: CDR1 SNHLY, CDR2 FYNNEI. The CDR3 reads CASSLSGTNYGYTF. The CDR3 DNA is TGTGCCAGCAGCCTATCCGGGACTAACTATGGCTACACCTTC. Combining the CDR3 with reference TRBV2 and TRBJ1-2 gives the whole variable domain EPEVTQTPSHQVTQMGQEVILRCVPISNHLYFYWYRQILGQKVEFLVSFYNNEISEKSEIFDDQFSVERPDGSNFTLKIRSTKLEDSAMYFCASSLSGTNYGYTFGSGTRLTVV.

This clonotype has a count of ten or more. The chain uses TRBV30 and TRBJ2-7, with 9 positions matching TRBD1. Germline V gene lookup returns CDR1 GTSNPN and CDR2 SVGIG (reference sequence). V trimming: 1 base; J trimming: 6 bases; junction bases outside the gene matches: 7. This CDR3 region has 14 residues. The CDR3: CAWSGWDRDGEQYF. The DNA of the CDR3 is TGTGCCTGGAGTGGCTGGGACAGGGACGGCGAGCAGTACTTC.

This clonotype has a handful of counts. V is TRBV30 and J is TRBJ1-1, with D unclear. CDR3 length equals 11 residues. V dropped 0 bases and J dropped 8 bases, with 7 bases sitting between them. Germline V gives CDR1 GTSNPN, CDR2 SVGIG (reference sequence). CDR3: CAWSVPPEAFF. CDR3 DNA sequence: TGTGCCTGGAGTGTACCACCCGAAGCTTTCTTT.

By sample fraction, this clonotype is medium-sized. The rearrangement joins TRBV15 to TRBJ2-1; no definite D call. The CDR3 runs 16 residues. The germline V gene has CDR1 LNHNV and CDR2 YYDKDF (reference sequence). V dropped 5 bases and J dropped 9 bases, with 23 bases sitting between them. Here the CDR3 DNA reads TGTGCCACCAGCCTGCGTACTACTGGCCTACAAAGTGAGCAGTTCTTC. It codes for CATSLRTTGLQSEQFF. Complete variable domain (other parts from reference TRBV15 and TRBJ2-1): DAMVIQNPRYQVTQFGKPVTLSCSQTLNHNVMYWYQQKSSQAPKLLFHYYDKDFNNEADTPDNFQSRRPNTSFCFLDIRSPGLGDTAMYLCATSLRTTGLQSEQFFGPGTRLTVL.

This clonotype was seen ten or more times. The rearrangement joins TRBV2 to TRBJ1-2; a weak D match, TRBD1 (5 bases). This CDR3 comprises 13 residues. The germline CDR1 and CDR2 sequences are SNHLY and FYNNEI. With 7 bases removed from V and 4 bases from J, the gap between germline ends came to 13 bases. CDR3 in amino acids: CASIEDGGYGYTF. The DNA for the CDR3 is TGTGCCAGCATCGAGGATGGGGGCTATGGCTACACCTTC. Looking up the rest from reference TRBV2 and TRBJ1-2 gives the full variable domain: EPEVTQTPSHQVTQMGQEVILRCVPISNHLYFYWYRQILGQKVEFLVSFYNNEISEKSEIFDDQFSVERPDGSNFTLKIRSTKLEDSAMYFCASIEDGGYGYTFGSGTRLTVV.

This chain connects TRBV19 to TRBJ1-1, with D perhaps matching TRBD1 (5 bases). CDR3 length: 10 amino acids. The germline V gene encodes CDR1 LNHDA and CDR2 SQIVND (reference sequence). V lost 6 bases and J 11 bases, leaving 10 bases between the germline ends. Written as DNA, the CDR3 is TGTGCCAGTAGCGACAGAGGTGCTTTCTTT. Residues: CASSDRGAFF.

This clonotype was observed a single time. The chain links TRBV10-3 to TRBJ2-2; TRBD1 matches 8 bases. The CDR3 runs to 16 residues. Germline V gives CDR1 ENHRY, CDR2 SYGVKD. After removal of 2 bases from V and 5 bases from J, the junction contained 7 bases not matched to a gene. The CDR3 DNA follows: TGTGCCATCAGTGAGGGGACAGGAATGGGTACCGGGGAGCTGTTTTTT. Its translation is CAISEGTGMGTGELFF.

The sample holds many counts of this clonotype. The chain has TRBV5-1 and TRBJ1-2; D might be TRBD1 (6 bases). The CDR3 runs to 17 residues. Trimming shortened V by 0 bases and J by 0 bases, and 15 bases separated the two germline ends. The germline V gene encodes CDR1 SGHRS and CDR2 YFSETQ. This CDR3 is CASSLDAGARSNYGYTF. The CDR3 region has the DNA TGCGCCAGCAGCTTGGACGCAGGGGCAAGATCTAACTATGGCTACACCTTC.

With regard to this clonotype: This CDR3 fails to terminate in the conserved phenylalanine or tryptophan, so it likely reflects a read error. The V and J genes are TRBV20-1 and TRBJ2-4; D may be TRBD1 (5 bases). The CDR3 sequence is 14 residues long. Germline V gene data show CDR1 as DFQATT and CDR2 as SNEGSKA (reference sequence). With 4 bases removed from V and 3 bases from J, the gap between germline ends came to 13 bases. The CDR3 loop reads CSATPQGVKNIQYL. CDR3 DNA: TGCAGTGCTACCCCCCAGGGTGTCAAAAACATTCAGTACCTC.

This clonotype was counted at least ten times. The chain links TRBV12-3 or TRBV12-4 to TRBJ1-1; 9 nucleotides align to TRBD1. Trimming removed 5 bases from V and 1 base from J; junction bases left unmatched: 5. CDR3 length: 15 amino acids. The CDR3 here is CASSGDRARNTEAFF. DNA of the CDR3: TGTGCCAGCAGTGGGGACAGGGCGAGGAACACTGAAGCTTTCTTT.

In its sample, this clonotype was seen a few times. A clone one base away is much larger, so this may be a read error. The CDR3 bases are TGCAGTGCTAGACGCAGACAAGAGACCCAGTACTTC. Translated, it gives CSARRRQETQYF. This sequence joins TRBV20-1 and TRBJ2-5; no firm D call. Per the germline V gene, CDR1 is DFQATT and CDR2 is SNEGSKA (reference sequence). The V and J ends lost 2 bases and 2 bases respectively, with 6 bases between them. The CDR3 length is 12 residues.

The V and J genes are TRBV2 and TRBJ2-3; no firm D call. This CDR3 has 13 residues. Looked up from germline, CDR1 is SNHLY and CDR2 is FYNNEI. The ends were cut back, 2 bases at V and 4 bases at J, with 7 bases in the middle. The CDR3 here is CASSEWWSDTQYF. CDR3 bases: TGTGCCAGCAGTGAATGGTGGTCAGATACGCAGTATTTT.